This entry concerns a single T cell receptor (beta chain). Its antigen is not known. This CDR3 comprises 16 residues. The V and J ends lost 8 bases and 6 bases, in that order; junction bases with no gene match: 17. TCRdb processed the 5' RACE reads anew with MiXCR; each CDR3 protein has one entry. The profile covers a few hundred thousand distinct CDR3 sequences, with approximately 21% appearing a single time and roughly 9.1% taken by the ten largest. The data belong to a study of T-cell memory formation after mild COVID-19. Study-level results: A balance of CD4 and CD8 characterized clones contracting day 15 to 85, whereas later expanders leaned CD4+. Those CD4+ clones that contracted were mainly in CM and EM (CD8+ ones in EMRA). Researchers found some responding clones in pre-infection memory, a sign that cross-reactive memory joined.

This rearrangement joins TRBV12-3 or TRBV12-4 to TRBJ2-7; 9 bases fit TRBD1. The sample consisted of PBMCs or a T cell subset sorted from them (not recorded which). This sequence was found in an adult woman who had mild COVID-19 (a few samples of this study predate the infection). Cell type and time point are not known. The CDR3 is CASRLGLGQGFGEQYF. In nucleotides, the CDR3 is TGTGCCAGCCGACTGGGACTGGGACAGGGATTTGGCGAGCAGTACTTC.